This TCR beta chain was profiled in a study of TIL therapy for anti-PD-1-resistant metastatic lung cancer. Points from the study as a whole: This highly selected cohort may not generalize to typical lung cancer patients.

With regard to this clone: Its antigen is not known.

Specified time point: pre-treatment sample, taken before nivolumab and TIL therapy. Tumor tissue came from excised metastases, mostly pleural nodules or supraclavicular lymph nodes. Tumor harvest preceded PD-1/PD-L1 blockade, followed by nivolumab treatment. The immunoSEQ assay was v3. Clones were read by immunoSEQ multiplex PCR, and TCRdb kept only the in-frame ones, dropping some. The sample lists more than 90,000 clones, under 70% occurring once. The receptor was isolated from a person between 25 and 80 years old with non-small cell lung cancer. This sample comprised tumor tissue, obtained at baseline.

The CDR3, as DNA: TGCAGCGGGGGGCGGATCGGGGAGCTGTTTTTT. This sequence encodes CSGGRIGELFF. The rearrangement joins TRBV29-1 to TRBJ2-2, with a weak D call TRBD1 (6 bases). CDR1 is SQVTM and CDR2 is ANQGSEA in the germline V gene. The V gene lost 7 bases and the J gene lost 7 bases, with 10 bases spanning the gap. The length of the CDR3 is 11 residues.